The clone carrying this TCR beta chain was found a few times. Its antigen is not known. The data were taken from a study of vaccination and CD4 T cells after COVID-19. V dropped 0 bases and J dropped 5 bases, with 14 bases sitting between them. Germline V gene lookup returns CDR1 MNHNS and CDR2 SASEGT. This CDR3 comprises 16 residues. CD4+ T cells that had been cultured provided DNA sequenced with the Oncomine TCR Beta short-read assay. TCRdb reprocessed the PCR reads via MiXCR and lists one record per CDR3 protein. In the table there are 15,000 or so distinct CDR3 sequences, 40% to 55% of which are singletons. The sample's treatment: approximately 9-day PBMC culture with coronavirus spike peptide pools or control peptides (ViraFEST assay).

The material was CD4+ T cells from blood, cultured in vitro, obtained before SARS-CoV-2 vaccination. This chain links TRBV6-1 with TRBJ1-5, with D tentatively TRBD1 (5 bases). This TCR came from a human donor who received a COVID-19 vaccine. The CDR3 spells CASSEAGPGPHQPQHF. The CDR3 DNA sequence: TGTGCCAGCAGTGAAGCGGGGCCCGGCCCACATCAGCCCCAGCATTTT.